One sample yielded the 16 T cell receptor beta chains listed below, sequenced in a study of cytomegalovirus exposure and HLA in healthy donors. The primer mix had 60 Vbeta and 13 Jbeta primers. Sequencing used immunoSEQ multiplex PCR; TCRdb keeps in-frame clones, though not all of them. This sample carries 90,000 to 130,000 clones, approximately 80% of them seen once, and the ten largest clones take 5% to 7.5%. Input material: PBMCs. The receptors stem from a man in his thirties or forties in good health and CMV-seropositive.

The chain employs TRBV6-5 and TRBJ2-7; the D gene is possibly TRBD2 (6 bases). Germline V gene data show CDR1 as MNHEY and CDR2 as SVGAGI. The CDR3 covers 14 residues. V lost 7 bases to trimming and J lost 4 bases, with 17 bases between them. The CDR3: CASNPSGLSYEQYF. For the CDR3, the DNA is TGTGCCAGCAATCCCTCGGGACTCAGTTACGAGCAGTACTTC.

V is TRBV6-4 and J is TRBJ2-1; tentatively, D is TRBD2 (6 bases). V was shortened by 6 bases and J by 5 bases, with 8 bases between the two germline ends. Germline V gene sequence: CDR1 MRHNA, CDR2 SNTAGT. This CDR3 region has 12 residues. The CDR3 nucleotides are TGTGCCAGCAGCCCGGGAGACAATGAGCAGTTCTTC. Its translation is CASSPGDNEQFF.

This clone was found a few times. The J gene is TRBJ1-1, the V gene TRBV7-2; tentatively, D is TRBD1 (5 bases). This CDR3 comprises 14 residues. Germline CDR1 and CDR2: SGHTA and FQGNSA. The V gene lost 1 base and the J gene lost 3 bases, with 9 bases spanning the gap. This CDR3 is CASSLGGKYTEAFF. CDR3 DNA: TGTGCCAGCAGCTTAGGGGGCAAGTACACTGAAGCTTTCTTT. Combining the CDR3 with reference TRBV7-2 and TRBJ1-1 gives the whole variable domain GAGVSQSPSNKVTEKGKDVELRCDPISGHTALYWYRQSLGQGLEFLIYFQGNSAPDKSGLPSDRFSAERTGGSVSTLTIQRTQQEDSAVYLCASSLGGKYTEAFFGQGTRLTVV.

This clone was counted at least ten times. V usage is TRBV6-1 and J usage is TRBJ1-1; D is ambiguous. Germline V gene lookup returns CDR1 MNHNS and CDR2 SASEGT. This CDR3 comprises 12 residues. Between the trimmed V and J ends, which lost 10 bases and 6 bases, there was a span of 15 bases. CDR3 protein: CAISQAGPEAFF. CDR3 coding DNA: TGTGCCATCTCCCAAGCGGGCCCTGAAGCTTTCTTT.

This clone was found a few times. This rearrangement joins TRBV6-5 to TRBJ1-1, with TRBD1 matching over 10 bases. The ends lost 6 bases at V and 6 bases at J; junction bases unmatched: 10. CDR1 and CDR2 from the germline V gene are MNHEY and SVGAGI. This CDR3 is 15 amino acids long. The CDR3 sequence is CASRLTGGLSAEAFF. DNA for the CDR3: TGTGCCAGCAGGTTGACAGGGGGCCTCAGCGCTGAAGCTTTCTTT.

CDR3 amino acids: CASSQDRGPGNTIYF. DNA of the CDR3: TGCGCCAGCAGCCAAGACAGGGGGCCGGGAAACACCATATATTTT. The chain recombines TRBV4-1 with TRBJ1-3; 8 nucleotides align to TRBD1. The CDR3 sequence is 15 residues long. Germline CDR1 reads MGHRA; CDR2 reads YSYEKL. J lost 4 bases, V lost 0 bases, and 2 bases had no gene match.

This rearrangement joins TRBV4-1 to TRBJ1-5; TRBD1 is a possible D gene (5 bases). The V end was cut by 5 bases, the J end by 2 bases, with 16 bases between. The germline V gene has CDR1 MGHRA and CDR2 YSYEKL. The CDR3 loop spans 16 amino acids. The CDR3 DNA sequence: TGCGCCAGCAGCTCCCGTGCGGGGCTGGGCAATCAGCCCCAGCATTTT. Its protein product is CASSSRAGLGNQPQHF.

The CDR3 protein is CASSLDRGMNTEAFF. The CDR3 bases are TGTGCCAGCAGCTTGGATCGGGGGATGAACACTGAAGCTTTCTTT. V usage is TRBV5-4 and J usage is TRBJ1-1; tentative D call: TRBD1 (5 bases). Trimming stripped 0 bases from V and 0 bases from J, with 9 bases between. Germline V gene lookup returns CDR1 SGHNT and CDR2 YYREEE (reference sequence). CDR3 size: 15 residues. The variable domain in full, completed from reference TRBV5-4 and TRBJ1-1, reads ETGVTQSPTHLIKTRGQQVTLRCSSQSGHNTVSWYQQALGQGPQFIFQYYREEENGRGNFPPRFSGLQFPNYSSELNVNALELDDSALYLCASSLDRGMNTEAFFGQGTRLTVV.

V and J are TRBV21-1 and TRBJ1-1; TRBD1 is taken as the D call from the table, unchecked against the DNA. TRBV21-1 is reported as a pseudogene. The CDR3 covers 14 residues. CDR3: CASNPRGSNTEAFF. CDR3 bases: TGTGCCAGCAACCCCAGGGGTTCAAACACTGAAGCTTTCTTT.

The gene calls are TRBV7-6 and TRBJ2-2; D possibly corresponds to TRBD2 (7 bases). From germline, CDR1 is SGHVS and CDR2 FNYEAQ. The CDR3 spans 16 residues. Trimming removed 5 bases at V and 3 bases at J, with 16 bases between. The CDR3 sequence: CASSPGASGYTGELFF. The DNA of the CDR3 is TGTGCCAGCAGCCCGGGGGCTAGCGGCTACACCGGGGAGCTGTTTTTT.

The CDR3 nucleotides are TGTGCCAGCTCACCACAGACAGGGGGCTTCTATGGCTACACCTTC. Its protein is CASSPQTGGFYGYTF. V and J are TRBV18 and TRBJ1-2; 10 nucleotides line up with TRBD1. In germline, CDR1 is KGHSH, CDR2 LQKENI. J was trimmed by 4 bases and V by 1 base; bases with no gene match: 3. The CDR3 has 15 residues.

For the CDR3, the DNA is TGTGCCAGCAGCAAGGACGGGAGCTCCTACAATGAGCAGTTCTTC. It yields the protein CASSKDGSSYNEQFF. The chain couples TRBV6-4 to TRBJ2-1; possibly TRBD2 for D (6 bases). Trimming left V 6 bases short and J 0 bases short, with 12 bases between. This CDR3 spans 15 amino acids. Germline values: CDR1 MRHNA, CDR2 SNTAGT.

The chain combines TRBV19 with TRBJ1-2; D is possibly TRBD1 (5 bases). Germline-derived CDR1 and CDR2 are LNHDA and SQIVND (reference sequence). Between the trimmed V and J ends, which lost 4 bases and 2 bases, there was a span of 11 bases. The CDR3 is 14 residues long. The CDR3 region has the DNA TGTGCCAGTAGTACCCGTGGGGCGAACTATGGCTACACCTTC. Its protein product is CASSTRGANYGYTF.

This chain joins TRBV6-6 and TRBJ1-4, with D tentatively TRBD1 (5 bases). This CDR3 is built from 12 residues. Trimming shortened V by 5 bases and J by 12 bases, and 13 bases separated the two germline ends. CDR1 and CDR2 (germline): MNHNY, SVGAGI (reference sequence). This chain's CDR3 is CASSTDGGELFF. The DNA for the CDR3 is TGTGCCAGCAGTACCGACGGGGGGGAACTGTTTTTT.

The rearrangement uses TRBV6-1 and TRBJ1-5; perhaps TRBD1 as D (6 bases). Germline CDR1 and CDR2: MNHNS and SASEGT. This CDR3 is 14 amino acids long. Trimming pared 2 bases from V and 7 bases from J, leaving 12 bases between. This CDR3 is CASSERGGRQPQHF. The CDR3 DNA reads TGTGCCAGCAGTGAAAGGGGGGGCAGGCAGCCCCAGCATTTT.

The chain employs TRBV6-5 and TRBJ1-2, with 7 nucleotides matching TRBD1. CDR1 and CDR2 (germline): MNHEY, SVGAGI. This CDR3 spans 12 amino acids. J gave up 6 bases and V 7 bases, and 5 bases lay outside the gene matches. The CDR3 here is CASTRQGNGYTF. The CDR3 bases are TGTGCCAGCACCCGACAGGGTAATGGCTACACCTTC.